This T cell receptor (beta chain) came from a study of blood T cell repertoires in COVID-19 (TCRdb year 2020). As for the study more broadly: Samples from collaborators originated in the United States, Italy and Spain and spanned both the acute and convalescent phases of COVID-19. The material from the prospective study consisted of cDNA or gDNA derived from T cells, B-cell-depleted T cells, or PBMCs. Subjects who had been exposed to COVID-19, were actively infected with it, or had recovered from it provided the deeply sampled blood TCRbeta repertoires that made up the dataset. The repertoires were made available in a free public database intended to serve as a resource for research on the immune response to SARS-CoV-2. Samples came from the ongoing ImmuneRACE study (first 160 participants) plus 1,254 subjects from 6 global collaborators. The sample metadata nearly always contained a de-identified subject ID, COVID-19 status, age in years and sex. Where HLA class I and class II types were available, the types were taken from metadata supplied by the sample provider, not from assay-based typing. The full study reports these points: The amount of clinical and demographic metadata varied by source and participant and was provided uncurated.

TCRbeta CDR3 regions were amplified from genomic DNA using the immunoSEQ Assay, a bias-controlled multiplex PCR. The study's own analysis went as follows. The number of nucleated cells in each sample was estimated from the amplification of reference gene primers within the assay. To quantify the absolute abundance of each unique TCRbeta CDR3 rearrangement, sequence reads were collapsed and filtered. For each sample, productive Simpson clonality was calculated as the square root of Simpson's diversity index over productive rearrangements. In its TCRdb copy, this immuneACCESS table keeps in-frame sequences only and misses some clones. Where compared with another copy, unresolved V genes explain less than half of these, and the others have no known cause. V and J calls and clone size follow that table, whereas D and trimming were derived from the DNA. Across this sample there are roughly 140,000 clones, with approximately 81% seen only once. About 40% of the sample goes to the ten largest clones.

Collaborating institutions collected whole blood in K2EDTA tubes following their own protocols. For TCRbeta analysis, collaborator samples were shipped as frozen whole blood, as isolated PBMCs, or as DNA extracted from either sample type. Regarding this clone: The specificity of this receptor is unknown. No qualities accompany the bases; no much larger clone lies one base away.

Measured from the cysteine to the phenylalanine, the CDR3 is 13 residues long. Only the CDR3 part of the read is kept: 39 bases, read in frame from the first base. The germline V gene (reference sequence) supplies CDR1 LNHNV and CDR2 YYDKDF. Compared with germline, V lacks 3 bases and J lacks 3 bases; bases without a gene match: 2. In this chain, TRBV15 is recombined with TRBJ2-7, with TRBD1 matching 7 junction bases. The source of this sequence is a human donor in a cohort sampled during active COVID-19. Sequencing used peripheral blood. The CDR3 region reads CATSRDRYYEQYF. The nucleotide sequence is given as TGTGCCACCAGCAGGGACAGGTACTACGAGCAGTACTTC.